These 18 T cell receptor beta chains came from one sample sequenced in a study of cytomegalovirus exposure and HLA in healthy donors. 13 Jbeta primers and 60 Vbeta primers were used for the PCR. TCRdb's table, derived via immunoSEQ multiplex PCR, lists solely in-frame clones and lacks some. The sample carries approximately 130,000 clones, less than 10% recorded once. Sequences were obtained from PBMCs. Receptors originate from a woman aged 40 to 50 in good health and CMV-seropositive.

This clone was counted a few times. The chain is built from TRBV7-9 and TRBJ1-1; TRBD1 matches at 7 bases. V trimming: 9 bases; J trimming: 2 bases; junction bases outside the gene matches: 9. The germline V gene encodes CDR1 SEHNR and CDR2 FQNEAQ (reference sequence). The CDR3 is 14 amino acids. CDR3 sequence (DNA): TGTGCCAGTAACAGGGGATTAAGAAACACTGAAGCTTTCTTT. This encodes CASNRGLRNTEAFF.

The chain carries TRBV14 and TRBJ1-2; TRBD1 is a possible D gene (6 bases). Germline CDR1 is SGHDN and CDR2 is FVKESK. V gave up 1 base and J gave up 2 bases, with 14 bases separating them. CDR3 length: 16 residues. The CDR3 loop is CASSQVRGGSNYGYTF. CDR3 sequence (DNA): TGTGCCAGCAGCCAAGTCCGAGGGGGATCGAACTATGGCTACACCTTC.

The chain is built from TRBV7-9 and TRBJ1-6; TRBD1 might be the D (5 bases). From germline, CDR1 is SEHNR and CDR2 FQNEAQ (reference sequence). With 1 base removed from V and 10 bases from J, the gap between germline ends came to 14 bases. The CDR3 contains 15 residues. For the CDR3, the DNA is TGTGCCAGCAGCTTAGACGGGTCAGGGCGCTCACCCCTCCACTTT. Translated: CASSLDGSGRSPLHF.

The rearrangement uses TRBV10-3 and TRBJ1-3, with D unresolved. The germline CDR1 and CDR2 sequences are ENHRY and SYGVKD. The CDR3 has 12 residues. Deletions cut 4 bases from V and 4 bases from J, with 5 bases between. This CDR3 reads CAISGQGNTIYF. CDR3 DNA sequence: TGTGCCATCAGTGGACAAGGAAACACCATATATTTT.

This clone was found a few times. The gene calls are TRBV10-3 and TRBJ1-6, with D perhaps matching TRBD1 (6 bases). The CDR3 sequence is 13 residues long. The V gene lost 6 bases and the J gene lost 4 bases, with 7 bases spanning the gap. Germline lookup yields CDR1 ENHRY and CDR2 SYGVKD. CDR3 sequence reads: CAIRGTYNSPLHF. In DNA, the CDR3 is TGTGCCATCAGAGGGACATATAATTCACCCCTCCACTTT.

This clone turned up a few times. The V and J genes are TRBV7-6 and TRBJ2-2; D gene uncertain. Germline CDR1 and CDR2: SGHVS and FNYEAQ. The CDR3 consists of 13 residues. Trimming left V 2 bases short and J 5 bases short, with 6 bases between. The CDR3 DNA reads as TGTGCCAGCAGCTTACGCAGAACCGGGGAGCTGTTTTTT. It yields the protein CASSLRRTGELFF.

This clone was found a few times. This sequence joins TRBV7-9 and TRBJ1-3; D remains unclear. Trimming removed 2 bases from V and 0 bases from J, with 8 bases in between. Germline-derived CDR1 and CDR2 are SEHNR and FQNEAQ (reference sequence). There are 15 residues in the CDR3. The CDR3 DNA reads TGTGCCAGCAGCTTAACCGCCAGCTCTGGAAACACCATATATTTT. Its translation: CASSLTASSGNTIYF.

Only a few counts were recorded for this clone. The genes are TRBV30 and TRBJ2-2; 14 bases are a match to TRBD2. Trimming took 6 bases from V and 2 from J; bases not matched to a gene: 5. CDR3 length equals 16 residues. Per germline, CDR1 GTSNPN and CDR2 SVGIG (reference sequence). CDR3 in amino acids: CACPGTSGGNTGELFF. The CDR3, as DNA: TGTGCCTGCCCCGGGACTAGCGGGGGAAACACCGGGGAGCTGTTTTTT.

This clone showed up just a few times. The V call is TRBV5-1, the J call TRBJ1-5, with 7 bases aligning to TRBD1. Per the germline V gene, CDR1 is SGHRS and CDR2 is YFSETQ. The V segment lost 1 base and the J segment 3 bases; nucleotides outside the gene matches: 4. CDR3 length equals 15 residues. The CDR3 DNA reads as TGCGCCAGCAGCTTGTTAGGGGGCAACAATCAGCCCCAGCATTTT. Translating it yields CASSLLGGNNQPQHF.

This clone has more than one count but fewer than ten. CDR3 sequence: CASSERSVGYTF. The CDR3 region has the DNA TGTGCCAGCAGTGAACGGTCCGTGGGCTACACCTTC. The V gene is TRBV2, the J gene TRBJ1-2; D call uncertain. Germline V lookup: CDR1 SNHLY, CDR2 FYNNEI. CDR3 size: 12 residues. The germline V and J ends were trimmed by 2 bases and 8 bases, with 9 bases remaining between them.

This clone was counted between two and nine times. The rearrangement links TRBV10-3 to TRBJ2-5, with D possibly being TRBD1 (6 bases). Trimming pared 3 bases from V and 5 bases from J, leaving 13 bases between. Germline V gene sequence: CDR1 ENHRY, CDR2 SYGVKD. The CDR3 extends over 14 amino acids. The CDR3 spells CAISDPTGRETQYF. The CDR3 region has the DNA TGTGCCATCAGTGACCCGACAGGAAGGGAGACCCAGTACTTC.

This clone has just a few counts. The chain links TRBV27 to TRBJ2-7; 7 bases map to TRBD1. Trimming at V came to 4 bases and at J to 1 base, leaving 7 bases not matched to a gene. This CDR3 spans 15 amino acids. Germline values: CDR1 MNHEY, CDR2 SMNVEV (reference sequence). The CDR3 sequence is CASSSTRGPSYEQYF. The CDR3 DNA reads TGTGCCAGCAGTTCTACGAGGGGGCCATCCTACGAGCAGTACTTC.

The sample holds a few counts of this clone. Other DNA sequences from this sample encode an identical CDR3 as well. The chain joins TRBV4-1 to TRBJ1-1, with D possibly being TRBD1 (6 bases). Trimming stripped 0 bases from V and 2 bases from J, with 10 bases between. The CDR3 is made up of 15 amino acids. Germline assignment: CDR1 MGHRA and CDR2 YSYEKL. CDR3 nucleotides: TGCGCCAGCAGCCAAGATCACAGGGACAACACTGAAGCTTTCTTT. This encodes CASSQDHRDNTEAFF.

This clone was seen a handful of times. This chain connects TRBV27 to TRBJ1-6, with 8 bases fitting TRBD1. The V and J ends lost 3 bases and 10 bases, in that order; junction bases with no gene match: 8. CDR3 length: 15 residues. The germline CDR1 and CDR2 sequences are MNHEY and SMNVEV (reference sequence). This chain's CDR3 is CASSFSTGVESPLHF. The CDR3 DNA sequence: TGTGCCAGCAGTTTCTCGACAGGGGTAGAATCACCCCTCCACTTT.

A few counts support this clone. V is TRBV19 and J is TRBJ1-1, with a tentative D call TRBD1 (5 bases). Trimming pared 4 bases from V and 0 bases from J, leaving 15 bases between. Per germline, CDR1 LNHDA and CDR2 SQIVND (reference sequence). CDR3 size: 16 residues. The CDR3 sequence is CASSSRLGQLNTEAFF. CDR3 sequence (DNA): TGTGCCAGTAGTAGCCGTTTGGGGCAGTTGAACACTGAAGCTTTCTTT.

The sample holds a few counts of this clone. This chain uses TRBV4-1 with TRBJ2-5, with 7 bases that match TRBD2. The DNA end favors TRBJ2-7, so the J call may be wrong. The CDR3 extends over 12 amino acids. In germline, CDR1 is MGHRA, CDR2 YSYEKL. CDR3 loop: CASSRPGGEQYF. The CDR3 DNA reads TGCGCCAGCAGCCGGCCGGGGGGCGAGCAGTACTTC.

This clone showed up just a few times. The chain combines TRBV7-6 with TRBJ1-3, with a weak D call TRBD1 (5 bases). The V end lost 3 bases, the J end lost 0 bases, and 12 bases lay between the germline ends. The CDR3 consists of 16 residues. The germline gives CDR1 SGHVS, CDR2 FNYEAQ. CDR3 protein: CASSLGGALSGNTIYF. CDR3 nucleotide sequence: TGTGCCAGCAGCTTGGGGGGAGCCCTCTCTGGAAACACCATATATTTT.

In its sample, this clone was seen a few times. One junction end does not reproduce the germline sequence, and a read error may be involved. CDR3 bases: TGCGCCAGCAGCGAAGGAGCGGGGGGGCACCCGGCCTTC. The encoded protein is CASSEGAGGHPAF. The chain joins TRBV5-1 to TRBJ2-4; 10 bases are shared with TRBD2. The germline CDR1 and CDR2 sequences are SGHRS and YFSETQ. This CDR3 spans 13 amino acids.